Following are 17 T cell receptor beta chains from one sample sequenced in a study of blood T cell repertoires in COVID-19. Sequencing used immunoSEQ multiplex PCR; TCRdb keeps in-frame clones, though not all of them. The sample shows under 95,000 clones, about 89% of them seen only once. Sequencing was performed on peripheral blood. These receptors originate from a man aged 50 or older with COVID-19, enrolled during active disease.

CDR3 nucleotide sequence: TGTGCCAGTAGTAAGGCGGGACAGGGTGGCTCCTACGAGCAGTACTTC. It specifies CASSKAGQGGSYEQYF. The chain couples TRBV19 to TRBJ2-7; 9 nucleotides match TRBD1. Germline lookup yields CDR1 LNHDA and CDR2 SQIVND (reference sequence). This CDR3 is 16 amino acids long. J lost 0 bases, V lost 4 bases, and 7 bases had no gene match.

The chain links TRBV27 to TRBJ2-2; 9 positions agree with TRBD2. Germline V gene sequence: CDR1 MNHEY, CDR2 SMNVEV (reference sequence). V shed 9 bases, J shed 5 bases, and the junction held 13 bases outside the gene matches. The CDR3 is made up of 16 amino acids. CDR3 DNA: TGTGCCAGTCAGCCCGGGACTAGCCTACAAACCGGGGAGCTGTTTTTT. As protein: CASQPGTSLQTGELFF.

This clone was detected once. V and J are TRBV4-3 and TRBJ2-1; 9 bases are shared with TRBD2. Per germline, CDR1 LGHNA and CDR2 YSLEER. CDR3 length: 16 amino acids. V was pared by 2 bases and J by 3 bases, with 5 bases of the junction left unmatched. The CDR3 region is CASSQTTSGVYNEQFF. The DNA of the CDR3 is TGCGCCAGCAGCCAAACGACTAGCGGAGTCTACAATGAGCAGTTCTTC.

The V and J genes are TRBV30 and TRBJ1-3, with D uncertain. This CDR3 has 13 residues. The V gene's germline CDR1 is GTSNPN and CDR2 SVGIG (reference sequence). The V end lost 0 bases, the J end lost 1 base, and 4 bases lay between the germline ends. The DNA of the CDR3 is TGTGCCTGGAGTGTATCTTCTGGAAACACCATATATTTT. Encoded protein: CAWSVSSGNTIYF. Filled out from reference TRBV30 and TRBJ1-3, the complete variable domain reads SQTIHQWPATLVQPVGSPLSLECTVEGTSNPNLYWYRQAAGRGLQLLFYSVGIGQISSEVPQNLSASRPQDRQFILSSKKLLLSDSGFYLCAWSVSSGNTIYFGEGSWLTVV.

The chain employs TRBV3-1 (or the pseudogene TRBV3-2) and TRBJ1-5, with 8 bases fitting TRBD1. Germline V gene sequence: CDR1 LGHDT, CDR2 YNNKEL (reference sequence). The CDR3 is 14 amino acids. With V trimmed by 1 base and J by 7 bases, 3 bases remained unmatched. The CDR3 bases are TGTGCCAGCAGCCAAGCGACAGGGGACCAGCCCCAGCATTTT. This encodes CASSQATGDQPQHF.

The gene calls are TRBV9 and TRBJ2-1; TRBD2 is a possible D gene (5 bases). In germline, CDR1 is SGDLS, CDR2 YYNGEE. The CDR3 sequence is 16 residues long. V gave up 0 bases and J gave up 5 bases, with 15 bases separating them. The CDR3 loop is CASSVGVERTDNEQFF. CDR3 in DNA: TGTGCCAGCAGCGTAGGGGTGGAGCGGACCGACAATGAGCAGTTCTTC.

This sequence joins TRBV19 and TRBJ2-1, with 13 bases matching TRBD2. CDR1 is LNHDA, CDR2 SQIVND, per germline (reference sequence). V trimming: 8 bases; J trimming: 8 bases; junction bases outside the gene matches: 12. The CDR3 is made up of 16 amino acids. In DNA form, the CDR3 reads TGTGCCAGTTCTTCCGGACTAGCGGGAGATGGGGATGAGCAGTTCTTC. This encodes CASSSGLAGDGDEQFF.

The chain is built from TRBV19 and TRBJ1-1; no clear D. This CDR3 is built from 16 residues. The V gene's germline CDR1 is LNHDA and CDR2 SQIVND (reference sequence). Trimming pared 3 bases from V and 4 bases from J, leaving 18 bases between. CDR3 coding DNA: TGTGCCAGTAGTATGAATGTGAGGGCGCAAGGCACTGAAGCTTTCTTT. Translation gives CASSMNVRAQGTEAFF.

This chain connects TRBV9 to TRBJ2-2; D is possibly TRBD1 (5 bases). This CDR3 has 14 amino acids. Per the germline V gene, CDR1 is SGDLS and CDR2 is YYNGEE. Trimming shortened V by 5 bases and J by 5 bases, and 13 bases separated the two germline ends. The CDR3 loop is CASRRRGGTGELFF. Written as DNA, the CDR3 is TGTGCCAGCAGGAGAAGGGGCGGAACCGGGGAGCTGTTTTTT.

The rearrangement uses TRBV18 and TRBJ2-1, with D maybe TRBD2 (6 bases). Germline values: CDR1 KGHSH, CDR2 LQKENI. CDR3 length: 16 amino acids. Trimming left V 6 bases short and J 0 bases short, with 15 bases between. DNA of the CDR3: TGTGCCAGCTCTCTCGGGACTTCTAGCTCCTACAATGAGCAGTTCTTC. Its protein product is CASSLGTSSSYNEQFF. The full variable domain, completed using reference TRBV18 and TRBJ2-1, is NAGVMQNPRHLVRRRGQEARLRCSPMKGHSHVYWYRQLPEEGLKFMVYLQKENIIDESGMPKERFSAEFPKEGPSILRIQQVVRGDSAAYFCASSLGTSSSYNEQFFGPGTRLTVL.

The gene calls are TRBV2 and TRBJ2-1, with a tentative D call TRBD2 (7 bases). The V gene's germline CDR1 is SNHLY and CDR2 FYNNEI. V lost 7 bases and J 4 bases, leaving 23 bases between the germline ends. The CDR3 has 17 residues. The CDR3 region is CASIRGAGDLRYNEQFF. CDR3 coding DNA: TGTGCCAGCATAAGGGGGGCGGGAGATTTAAGATACAATGAGCAGTTCTTC.

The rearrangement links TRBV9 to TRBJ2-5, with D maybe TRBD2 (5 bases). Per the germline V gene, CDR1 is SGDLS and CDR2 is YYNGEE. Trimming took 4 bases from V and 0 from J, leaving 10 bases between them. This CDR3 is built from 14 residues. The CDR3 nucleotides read TGTGCCAGCAGCAGGAGCGGAGACCAAGAGACCCAGTACTTC. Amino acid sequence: CASSRSGDQETQYF. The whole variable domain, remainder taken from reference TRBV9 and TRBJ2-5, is DSGVTQTPKHLITATGQRVTLRCSPRSGDLSVYWYQQSLDQGLQFLIQYYNGEERAKGNILERFSAQQFPDLHSELNLSSLELGDSALYFCASSRSGDQETQYFGPGTRLLVL.

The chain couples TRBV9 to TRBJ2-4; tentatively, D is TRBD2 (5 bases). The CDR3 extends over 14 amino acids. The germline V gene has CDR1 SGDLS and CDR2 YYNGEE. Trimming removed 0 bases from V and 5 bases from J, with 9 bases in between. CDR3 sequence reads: CASSVASGENIQYF. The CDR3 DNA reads TGTGCCAGCAGCGTAGCAAGCGGAGAAAACATTCAGTACTTC.

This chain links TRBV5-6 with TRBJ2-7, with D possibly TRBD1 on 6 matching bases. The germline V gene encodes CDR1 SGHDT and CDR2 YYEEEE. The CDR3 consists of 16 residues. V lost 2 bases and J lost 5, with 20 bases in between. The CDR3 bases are TGTGCCAGCAGCTTAGGCCCGGGGACATTGCGGAACGAGCAGTACTTC. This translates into CASSLGPGTLRNEQYF.

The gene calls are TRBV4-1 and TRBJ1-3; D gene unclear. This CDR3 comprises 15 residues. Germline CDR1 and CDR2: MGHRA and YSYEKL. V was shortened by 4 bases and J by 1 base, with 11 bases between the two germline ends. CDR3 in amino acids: CASSLTSSSGNTIYF. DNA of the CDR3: TGCGCCAGCAGCCTTACCAGTTCATCTGGAAACACCATATATTTT.

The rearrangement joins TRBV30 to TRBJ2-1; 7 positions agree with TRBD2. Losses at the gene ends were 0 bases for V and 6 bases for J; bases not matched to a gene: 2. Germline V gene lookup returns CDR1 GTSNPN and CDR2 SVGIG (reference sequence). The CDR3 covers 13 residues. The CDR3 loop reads CAWSVLAVNEQFF. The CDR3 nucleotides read TGTGCCTGGAGTGTCCTAGCGGTCAATGAGCAGTTCTTC.

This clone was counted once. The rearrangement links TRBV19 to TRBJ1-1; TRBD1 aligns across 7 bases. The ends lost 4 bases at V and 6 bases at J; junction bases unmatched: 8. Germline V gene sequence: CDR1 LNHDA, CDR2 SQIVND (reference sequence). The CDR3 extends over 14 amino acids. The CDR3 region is CASSNRQGTAEAFF. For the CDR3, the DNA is TGTGCCAGTAGTAACCGACAGGGAACCGCTGAAGCTTTCTTT.